This T cell receptor (beta chain) was sequenced during a study of cytomegalovirus exposure and HLA in healthy donors. Unmatched junction bases numbered 10, after V lost 2 bases and J lost 3 bases. The CDR3 extends over 16 amino acids. The germline V gene has CDR1 SGHRS and CDR2 YFSETQ. Researchers ran the PCR with 60 Vbeta and 13 Jbeta primers. Sequencing was performed with immunoSEQ multiplex PCR; in TCRdb, only in-frame clones are kept and a portion is missing. The top ten hold approximately 10% of the sample, which has roughly 100,000 clones, 75% to 85% seen once. V and J are TRBV5-1 and TRBJ1-1; 7 positions agree with TRBD1. Sequenced material: PBMCs. The TCR was taken from a man aged 18 to 29 in good health and CMV-seropositive. The CDR3 DNA reads TGCGCCAGCAGCTTTCAACAGGGGTTAAGAGACACTGAAGCTTTCTTT. Translation: CASSFQQGLRDTEAFF. The full variable domain, with the rest looked up from reference TRBV5-1 and TRBJ1-1, is KAGVTQTPRYLIKTRGQQVTLSCSPISGHRSVSWYQQTPGQGLQFLFEYFSETQRNKGNFPGRFSGRQFSNSRSEMNVSTLELGDSALYLCASSFQQGLRDTEAFFGQGTRLTVV.